This T cell receptor beta chain was sequenced for a study of blood T cell repertoires in COVID-19. Study-wide context: Both acute and convalescent COVID-19 samples were obtained from the United States, Italy and Spain. In each case, the material was cDNA or gDNA derived from T cells, B-cell-depleted T cells, or PBMCs.

Trimming removed 2 bases at V and 0 bases at J, with 13 bases between. There are 16 residues in the CDR3. Germline CDR1 MNHEY, CDR2 SVGAGI. Authors' methods: Estimated nucleated cell counts came from reference gene primer amplification. Sequenced by immunoSEQ multiplex PCR; TCRdb stores in-frame clones only, minus some. V and J calls and clone size come straight from that table; D and trimming were deduced from the DNA. The sample has 150,000 to 200,000 clones; 87% are singletons. The chain employs TRBV6-5 and TRBJ2-5, with D possibly TRBD1 on 5 matching bases. This sequence was found in a woman aged 55-75 years who had recovered from COVID-19. Sequenced input: peripheral blood. This CDR3 reads CASSYTRSGNQETQYF. Written as DNA, the CDR3 is TGTGCCAGCAGTTACACTCGATCAGGGAACCAAGAGACCCAGTACTTC.